Below are 12 T cell receptor beta chains sequenced from a single sample in a study of vaccination and CD4 T cells after COVID-19. Their antigen targets remain unknown. Treatment reported: roughly 10-day PBMC culture with coronavirus spike peptide pools or control peptides (ViraFEST assay). Sequencing of the DNA from cultured CD4+ T cells was carried out with the Oncomine TCR Beta short-read assay. TCRdb used MiXCR to reprocess the PCR reads, holding one entry per CDR3 protein. The table records roughly 16,000 distinct CDR3 sequences, about 80% of them present only once. The sequencing sample was made of CD4+ T cells from blood, cultured in vitro. These TCRs come from a human donor who had recovered from COVID-19.

The chain combines TRBV28 with TRBJ2-5, with TRBD1 matching 8 bases. The trim removed 8 bases at V and 4 bases at J, leaving 9 bases unmatched. CDR3 length: 14 residues. Germline V gene data show CDR1 as MDHEN and CDR2 as SYDVKM. CDR3 residues: CASADRGVRETQYF. The CDR3 bases are TGTGCCAGCGCCGACAGGGGTGTGCGAGAGACCCAGTACTTC.

The rearrangement uses TRBV28 and TRBJ1-3; D is possibly TRBD1 (5 bases). V was trimmed by 2 bases and J by 0 bases, leaving 8 bases between them. CDR1 is MDHEN, CDR2 SYDVKM, per germline. This CDR3 region has 15 residues. The CDR3 DNA reads TGTGCCAGCAGTTTAGGGGGGACCTCTGGAAACACCATATATTTT. Residues: CASSLGGTSGNTIYF.

The genes are TRBV27 and TRBJ2-2; TRBD2 might be the D (5 bases). Germline lookup yields CDR1 MNHEY and CDR2 SMNVEV (reference sequence). Trimming cost V 2 bases and J 2 bases, with 6 bases left between them. The CDR3 contains 14 residues. CDR3 nucleotides: TGTGCCAGCAGTTTAAGCGGAAACACCGGGGAGCTGTTTTTT. It translates to CASSLSGNTGELFF.

The chain employs TRBV7-2 and TRBJ2-3; 12 bases are shared with TRBD2. V gave up 6 bases and J gave up 2 bases; unmatched junction bases: 9. This CDR3 is 17 amino acids long. Germline assignment: CDR1 SGHTA and CDR2 FQGNSA. The CDR3 nucleotides read TGTGCCAGCAGTCTATTACTAGCGGGAGGAAACACAGATACGCAGTATTTT. Translating gives CASSLLLAGGNTDTQYF.

The chain uses TRBV7-3 and TRBJ2-6, with 7 bases lining up with TRBD1. This CDR3 has 22 residues. The ends lost 1 base at V and 2 bases at J; junction bases unmatched: 20. Germline-derived CDR1 and CDR2 are SGHTA and FQGTGA. This CDR3 reads CASSLKPGYRQGNQTGANVLTF. The CDR3 DNA reads TGTGCCAGCAGCTTAAAACCTGGTTATAGACAGGGTAATCAAACTGGGGCCAACGTCCTGACTTTC.

This clonotype was observed a few times. The V and J genes are TRBV19 and TRBJ1-5, with unresolved D. CDR3 length: 12 residues. Germline V gene data show CDR1 as LNHDA and CDR2 as SQIVND (reference sequence). V was cut by 4 bases and J by 5 bases, with 6 bases left in between. The CDR3 DNA reads TGTGCCAGTAGTAACCCCCATCAGCCCCAGCATTTT. It codes for CASSNPHQPQHF.

This clonotype turned up a few times. This sequence joins TRBV2 and TRBJ2-7; D unclear. The CDR3 contains 9 residues. V lost 10 bases to trimming and J lost 7 bases, with 8 bases between them. The germline V gene encodes CDR1 SNHLY and CDR2 FYNNEI. The CDR3 coding sequence is TGTGCCACGACTCTGGAGCAGTACTTC. It translates to CATTLEQYF. Full variable domain (rest looked up from reference TRBV2 and TRBJ2-7): EPEVTQTPSHQVTQMGQEVILRCVPISNHLYFYWYRQILGQKVEFLVSFYNNEISEKSEIFDDQFSVERPDGSNFTLKIRSTKLEDSAMYFCATTLEQYFGPGTRLTVT.

The count of this clonotype is one. This chain links TRBV27 with TRBJ2-6, with D perhaps TRBD1 or TRBD2 (7 bases each). With 7 bases removed from V and 2 bases from J, the gap between germline ends came to 18 bases. The CDR3 has 17 amino acids. Germline CDR1 is MNHEY and CDR2 is SMNVEV (reference sequence). CDR3 bases: TGTGCCAGCACCCCCGGGGAGGGGGCTACTGGGGCCAACGTCCTGACTTTC. It codes for CASTPGEGATGANVLTF.

The chain combines TRBV20-1 with TRBJ1-5; 9 bases are a match to TRBD1. Per the germline V gene, CDR1 is DFQATT and CDR2 is SNEGSKA (reference sequence). Trimming at V came to 5 bases and at J to 3 bases, leaving 11 bases not matched to a gene. The CDR3 is made up of 16 amino acids. The CDR3 spells CSALPLDRGHNQPQHF. Written as DNA, the CDR3 is TGCAGTGCTTTGCCCCTGGACAGGGGCCACAATCAGCCCCAGCATTTT.

This clonotype was counted between two and nine times. V and J are TRBV20-1 and TRBJ1-3; D gene ambiguous. The CDR3 is made up of 12 amino acids. Germline assignment: CDR1 DFQATT and CDR2 SNEGSKA (reference sequence). V shed 5 bases and J shed 0 bases, with 5 bases lying between them. DNA of the CDR3: TGCAGTGCTCCAGTCTCTGGAAACACCATATATTTT. Translated, it gives CSAPVSGNTIYF.

This chain joins TRBV20-1 and TRBJ2-5; TRBD2 agrees at 7 bases. The CDR3 is made up of 11 amino acids. Germline V gene data show CDR1 as DFQATT and CDR2 as SNEGSKA (reference sequence). V trimming: 7 bases; J trimming: 7 bases; junction bases outside the gene matches: 6. The CDR3 DNA follows: TGCAGTGTTCACGGGGGGTGGACCCAGTACTTC. Its protein product is CSVHGGWTQYF.

This clonotype was seen more than once but under ten times. The chain employs TRBV28 and TRBJ1-1; the D gene is possibly TRBD1 (5 bases). V gave up 8 bases and J gave up 1 base, with 14 bases separating them. Germline values: CDR1 MDHEN, CDR2 SYDVKM. This CDR3 comprises 14 residues. The CDR3 DNA reads as TGTGCCAGCGGATCGGGACGGAAGAACACTGAAGCTTTCTTT. This codes for CASGSGRKNTEAFF.